This T cell receptor (beta chain) was sequenced in a study of tissue T cells after allogeneic stem cell transplantation. Sequencing used immunoSEQ multiplex PCR; TCRdb keeps in-frame clones, though not all of them. The data hold about 22,000 clones, with roughly two thirds observed a single time. About this clone itself: The gene symbols are mouse symbols. The read terminates 1 residue ahead of where the CDR3 ends, so the germline J gene completes it.

The CDR3 is 12 residues long. Trimming left V 1 base short and J 6 bases short, with 7 bases between. Germline values: CDR1 FNHDT, CDR2 SITEND (reference sequence). The sample taken for sequencing was spleen. The source of this sequence is a female BALB/c mouse in good health. This mouse strain has H2-d as its MHC haplotype. The chain joins TRBV19 to TRBJ1-1, with a tentative D call TRBD1 (6 bases). The sequenced CDR3 bases are TGTGCCAGCAGTATAACAGGGCCAGAAGTCTTC. Encoded protein: CASSITGPEVF. The CDR3, in full, reads CASSITGPEVFF.